The 32 T cell receptor beta chains listed next were all sequenced from one sample in a study of T cells in Graves' hyperthyroidism and ophthalmopathy. Regions amplified from RNA transcripts were the TCR beta CDR3 regions. HTBI primers were the set used in a first-round RT-PCR of the TCR CDR3. TCRdb re-called the multiplex PCR reads through MiXCR, storing one row per CDR3 protein. The sample lists 500,000 to 800,000 distinct CDR3 sequences, more than 14% occurring once. The specimen sequenced was blood. Every receptor here comes from a woman aged 50 to 60 with Graves' ophthalmopathy.

This clonotype turned up a few times. The V call is TRBV10-3, the J call TRBJ2-1, with 8 bases identical to TRBD1. V shed 7 bases, J shed 3 bases, and the junction held 5 bases outside the gene matches. This CDR3 has 14 amino acids. CDR1 is ENHRY, CDR2 SYGVKD, per germline. CDR3 coding DNA: TGTGCCATCACCACCGGGACAGGCTACAATGAGCAGTTCTTC. It yields the protein CAITTGTGYNEQFF.

This clonotype was found a few times. This sequence joins TRBV9 and TRBJ1-3, with D hard to call. Trimming took 1 base from V and 0 from J, leaving 8 bases between them. The V gene's germline CDR1 is SGDLS and CDR2 YYNGEE. There are 15 residues in the CDR3. The CDR3, as DNA: TGTGCCAGCAGCGTACAGGCGATCTCTGGAAACACCATATATTTT. It translates to CASSVQAISGNTIYF. Together with reference TRBV9 and TRBJ1-3, the CDR3 gives the full variable domain: DSGVTQTPKHLITATGQRVTLRCSPRSGDLSVYWYQQSLDQGLQFLIQYYNGEERAKGNILERFSAQQFPDLHSELNLSSLELGDSALYFCASSVQAISGNTIYFGEGSWLTVV.

This clonotype was seen at least ten times. The chain carries TRBV2 and TRBJ2-5, with 11 bases lining up with TRBD2. Germline lookup yields CDR1 SNHLY and CDR2 FYNNEI. Losses at the gene ends were 6 bases for V and 5 bases for J; bases not matched to a gene: 14. This CDR3 has 17 residues. The CDR3 spells CASSVLAGGSVGETQYF. The CDR3 region has the DNA TGTGCCAGCAGCGTCCTAGCGGGAGGATCCGTGGGGGAGACCCAGTACTTC.

This clonotype was observed many times. CDR3 coding DNA: TGTGCCAGCAGTCTTAGCGGGAGGGCCGGAGGCGGGGAGCTGTTTTTT. Amino acid sequence: CASSLSGRAGGGELFF. The chain links TRBV7-3 to TRBJ2-2, with TRBD2 matching 11 bases. The CDR3 extends over 16 amino acids. Germline V gene sequence: CDR1 SGHTA, CDR2 FQGTGA. V shed 6 bases and J 7 bases; nucleotides not matched to a gene: 10.

This clonotype was observed many times. The V and J genes are TRBV6-1 and TRBJ1-5; D may be TRBD1 (5 bases). Germline CDR1 reads MNHNS; CDR2 reads SASEGT. Trimming left V 6 bases short and J 1 base short, with 19 bases between. This CDR3 region has 17 residues. The CDR3 DNA follows: TGTGCCAGCAGCCAGACAGTGGAAGGGGTAAGCAATCAGCCCCAGCATTTT. Its protein is CASSQTVEGVSNQPQHF.

This clonotype was recorded a few times. The chain combines TRBV6-2 or TRBV6-3 with TRBJ2-1, with D tentatively TRBD2 (6 bases). The CDR3 sequence is 17 residues long. CDR1 and CDR2 from the germline V gene are MNHEY and SVGEGT. The V gene lost 0 bases and the J gene lost 0 bases, with 12 bases spanning the gap. Here the CDR3 DNA reads TGTGCCAGCAGTTACTCCCGGACTATTTCCTCCTACAATGAGCAGTTCTTC. It translates to CASSYSRTISSYNEQFF.

The V call is TRBV10-3, the J call TRBJ1-1; D not resolved. The CDR3 has 17 residues. The germline V gene has CDR1 ENHRY and CDR2 SYGVKD. V was cut by 3 bases and J by 2 bases, with 19 bases left in between. The CDR3 nucleotides read TGTGCCATCAGTGAAGCCCCACGAGGAGGTGGAAACACTGAAGCTTTCTTT. This sequence encodes CAISEAPRGGGNTEAFF.

The chain joins TRBV20-1 to TRBJ1-6; possibly TRBD1 for D (6 bases). Germline V gene data show CDR1 as DFQATT and CDR2 as SNEGSKA (reference sequence). V lost 0 bases and J lost 0, with 21 bases in between. The CDR3 has 20 residues. CDR3 sequence reads: CSARDIRDTLLSSYNSPLHF. CDR3 in DNA: TGCAGTGCTAGAGATATCAGGGACACTCTCCTAAGCTCCTATAATTCACCCCTCCACTTT.

This clonotype was counted only a few times. The chain recombines TRBV12-3 or TRBV12-4 with TRBJ2-2; 8 nucleotides align to TRBD2. Trimming cost V 6 bases and J 5 bases; bases outside gene matches: 8. The CDR3 covers 15 residues. The DNA of the CDR3 is TGTGCCAGCAGATTGAGGACTAGCAGGACCGGGGAGCTGTTTTTT. As protein: CASRLRTSRTGELFF.

The gene calls are TRBV20-1 and TRBJ1-5, with D possibly being TRBD1 (5 bases). V gave up 2 bases and J gave up 2 bases, with 10 bases separating them. CDR3 length equals 14 residues. Germline values: CDR1 DFQATT, CDR2 SNEGSKA (reference sequence). The CDR3 here is CSARWGVGNQPQHF. CDR3 DNA: TGCAGTGCTAGATGGGGGGTAGGCAATCAGCCCCAGCATTTT.

V and J are TRBV30 and TRBJ2-1; TRBD2 agrees at 9 bases. The V gene end was trimmed by 4 bases and the J gene end by 8 bases; junction bases not matched to a gene: 6. The CDR3 consists of 13 residues. CDR1 is GTSNPN, CDR2 SVGIG, per germline (reference sequence). CDR3 region: CAWKPGLAYEQFF. Here the CDR3 DNA reads TGTGCCTGGAAACCGGGACTAGCTTATGAGCAGTTCTTC. Using reference TRBV30 and TRBJ2-1 for the parts outside the CDR3, the full variable domain is SQTIHQWPATLVQPVGSPLSLECTVEGTSNPNLYWYRQAAGRGLQLLFYSVGIGQISSEVPQNLSASRPQDRQFILSSKKLLLSDSGFYLCAWKPGLAYEQFFGPGTRLTVL.

This clonotype was counted once. The V gene is TRBV6-5, the J gene TRBJ2-7, with D possibly being TRBD1 (5 bases). Between the trimmed V and J ends, which lost 0 bases and 3 bases, there was a span of 21 bases. Germline-derived CDR1 and CDR2 are MNHEY and SVGAGI. This CDR3 region has 18 residues. The CDR3 loop is CASSYSIGWTIKDYEQYF. The CDR3 nucleotides read TGTGCCAGCAGTTACTCGATTGGATGGACAATCAAGGACTACGAGCAGTACTTC.

Comment on this clonotype: The CDR3 does not end in the conserved phenylalanine or tryptophan, so this is likely a read error. The rearrangement links TRBV19 to TRBJ2-7; TRBD2 agrees at 15 bases. The V gene end was trimmed by 3 bases and the J gene end by 7 bases; junction bases not matched to a gene: 13. Per germline, CDR1 LNHDA and CDR2 SQIVND (reference sequence). This CDR3 is 18 amino acids long. The chain's CDR3 is CASSILPGLAGGGGEQYL. For the CDR3, the DNA is TGTGCCAGTAGTATCCTACCGGGACTAGCGGGAGGAGGGGGGGAGCAGTACCTC.

The chain links TRBV20-1 to TRBJ2-3, with D perhaps TRBD2 (5 bases). Trimming removed 6 bases at V and 1 base at J, with 23 bases between. Germline lookup yields CDR1 DFQATT and CDR2 SNEGSKA (reference sequence). The CDR3 totals 17 residues. The DNA for the CDR3 is TGCAGTGCCCAAACGGGAAGGGCTAGAAGGGGCACAGATACGCAGTATTTT. Its protein is CSAQTGRARRGTDTQYF.

This clonotype was picked up many times. V usage is TRBV20-1 and J usage is TRBJ1-6; perhaps TRBD1 as D (5 bases). This CDR3 has 13 amino acids. V lost 3 bases, J lost 5 bases, and 8 bases lay in between. CDR1 DFQATT and CDR2 SNEGSKA come from the germline V gene (reference sequence). The CDR3 loop is CSASLTDNSPLHF. The CDR3 region has the DNA TGCAGTGCTAGTTTGACAGATAATTCACCCCTCCACTTT.

This clonotype came up a few times. Just one base apart from a much larger clone, this may be a read error. The genes are TRBV14 and TRBJ2-1; D not certain. The J call is in doubt because the DNA end fits TRBJ2-7 better. The length of the CDR3 is 16 residues. CDR1 is SGHDN, CDR2 FVKESK, per germline. CDR3 sequence (DNA): TGTGCCAGCAGCCAAGGGGTAGGCAGACCGTACAATGAGCAGTACTTC. This gives the protein CASSQGVGRPYNEQYF.

This clonotype was seen repeatedly, ten times or more. The chain employs TRBV7-9 and TRBJ2-7; 9 bases match TRBD1. V shed 7 bases and J 2 bases; nucleotides not matched to a gene: 3. Germline values: CDR1 SEHNR, CDR2 FQNEAQ (reference sequence). The CDR3 is 13 amino acids. The CDR3, as DNA: TGTGCCAGCAAGGGGGACAGGGCCTACGAGCAGTACTTC. Residues: CASKGDRAYEQYF. The whole variable domain, filled in from reference TRBV7-9 and TRBJ2-7, reads DTGVSQNPRHKITKRGQNVTFRCDPISEHNRLYWYRQTLGQGPEFLTYFQNEAQLEKSRLLSDRFSAERPKGSFSTLEIQRTEQGDSAMYLCASKGDRAYEQYFGPGTRLTVT.

The sample holds many counts of this clonotype. V gene TRBV6-2 or TRBV6-3 combines with J gene TRBJ2-1; 8 bases fit TRBD2. With 7 bases clipped from V and 8 bases from J, the junction kept 10 bases outside the gene matches. From germline, CDR1 is MNHEY and CDR2 SVGEGT. CDR3 length equals 14 residues. Here the CDR3 reads CASNPFGTRYEQFF. The CDR3 DNA reads as TGTGCCAGCAATCCCTTCGGGACTAGGTATGAGCAGTTCTTC.

There are many counts of this clonotype. The chain has TRBV12-3 or TRBV12-4 and TRBJ1-2; no firm D call. The CDR3 is made up of 15 amino acids. The V gene lost 3 bases and the J gene lost 8 bases, with 19 bases spanning the gap. The CDR3: CASSFSAGGRKGYTF. The CDR3 coding sequence is TGTGCCAGCAGTTTTTCGGCAGGAGGAAGAAAAGGCTACACCTTC.

The chain joins TRBV25-1 to TRBJ1-2, with D maybe TRBD1 (5 bases). V gave up 7 bases and J gave up 6 bases, with 18 bases separating them. The germline V gene has CDR1 MGHDK and CDR2 SYGVNS. The CDR3 loop spans 14 amino acids. The CDR3 protein is CASTNNGRGDGYTF. As DNA, the CDR3 is TGTGCCAGCACCAACAATGGGAGGGGAGATGGCTACACCTTC.

This clonotype was recorded many times. The CDR3 region has the DNA TGCGCCAGCAGTGCAGGGGGCGGCTACACTGAAGCTTTCTTT. Translating it yields CASSAGGGYTEAFF. The chain is built from TRBV5-1 and TRBJ1-1; 8 bases agree with TRBD1. The length of the CDR3 is 14 residues. J gave up 3 bases and V 5 bases, and 6 bases lay outside the gene matches. Per the germline V gene, CDR1 is SGHRS and CDR2 is YFSETQ.

The chain couples TRBV7-9 to TRBJ2-2; no clear D gene. Trimming stripped 8 bases from V and 3 bases from J, with 13 bases between. Germline CDR1 reads SEHNR; CDR2 reads FQNEAQ (reference sequence). CDR3 length: 14 residues. CDR3 DNA sequence: TGTGCCAGCGAAGCAGACGTCCACACCGGGGAGCTGTTTTTT. Translated, it gives CASEADVHTGELFF.

This clonotype was detected many times. V gene TRBV9 combines with J gene TRBJ2-3, with 10 bases identical to TRBD1. V trimming: 4 bases; J trimming: 4 bases; junction bases outside the gene matches: 9. There are 16 residues in the CDR3. Germline V gene data show CDR1 as SGDLS and CDR2 as YYNGEE. Here the CDR3 DNA reads TGTGCCAGCAGCATTCGGGACAGGGGTGGAGCAGATACGCAGTATTTT. Translated, it gives CASSIRDRGGADTQYF.

This clonotype was observed many times. V is TRBV3-1 and J is TRBJ2-7; 10 bases fit TRBD2. V shed 0 bases, J shed 6 bases, and the junction held 8 bases outside the gene matches. Germline CDR1 LGHDT, CDR2 YNNKEL (reference sequence). The CDR3 consists of 16 residues. DNA for the CDR3: TGTGCCAGCAGCCAAGAACTAGCGGGAACCCCCGGCGAGCAGTACTTC. Translation: CASSQELAGTPGEQYF.

In this sample, this clonotype turned up a few times. This chain joins TRBV24-1 and TRBJ1-1; D is perhaps TRBD1 (5 bases). The germline CDR1 and CDR2 sequences are KGHDR and SFDVKD. V was clipped by 5 bases and J by 1 base, with 7 bases between them. This CDR3 region has 13 residues. The CDR3, as DNA: TGTGCCACCAGTGCAGACAGGAACACTGAAGCTTTCTTT. Protein: CATSADRNTEAFF.

The chain links TRBV24-1 to TRBJ1-1, with 7 positions matching TRBD1. With 3 bases clipped from V and 4 bases from J, the junction kept 7 bases outside the gene matches. Germline V gene lookup returns CDR1 KGHDR and CDR2 SFDVKD. This CDR3 contains 15 residues. The CDR3 protein is CATSDTTGRFTEAFF. DNA for the CDR3: TGTGCCACCAGTGATACGACAGGGAGGTTCACTGAAGCTTTCTTT.

J is TRBJ2-1 and V is TRBV5-8; 12 nucleotides line up with TRBD2. In germline, CDR1 is SGHTS, CDR2 YDEGEE. Unmatched junction bases numbered 3, after V lost 3 bases and J lost 2 bases. The CDR3 runs 16 residues. CDR3 protein: CASSSGLAGPYNEQFF. The CDR3 nucleotides are TGTGCCAGCAGCTCTGGACTAGCGGGACCCTACAATGAGCAGTTCTTC.

This clonotype has at least ten counts. This chain joins TRBV28 and TRBJ2-1; 10 bases align to TRBD1. V was pared by 4 bases and J by 6 bases, with 9 bases of the junction left unmatched. The CDR3 consists of 16 residues. Looked up from germline, CDR1 is MDHEN and CDR2 is SYDVKM. CDR3 nucleotide sequence: TGTGCCAGCAGTTGGATCGGGACAGGGGATATCAATGAGCAGTTCTTC. It translates to CASSWIGTGDINEQFF.

There are many counts of this clonotype. The genes are TRBV3-1 and TRBJ1-1; tentative D call: TRBD1 (5 bases). The CDR3 runs to 14 residues. Germline CDR1 LGHDT, CDR2 YNNKEL (reference sequence). Trimming removed 1 base from V and 5 bases from J, with 11 bases in between. CDR3 nucleotides: TGTGCCAGCAGCCAAGTGCCCCGGGGGACTGAAGCTTTCTTT. It translates to CASSQVPRGTEAFF.

This clonotype was seen a handful of times. The V and J genes are TRBV6-1 and TRBJ1-3; D is undetermined. This CDR3 region has 15 residues. Per the germline V gene, CDR1 is MNHNS and CDR2 is SASEGT. Trimming removed 6 bases at V and 0 bases at J, with 12 bases between. The CDR3 bases are TGTGCCAGCAGGTCAACGGGAGCCTCTGGAAACACCATATATTTT. As protein: CASRSTGASGNTIYF.

This clonotype has a count of ten or more. The rearrangement uses TRBV18 and TRBJ1-1, with D uncertain. Trimming cost V 0 bases and J 4 bases, with 6 bases left between them. The CDR3 extends over 13 amino acids. CDR1 and CDR2 (germline): KGHSH, LQKENI. The CDR3 here is CASSPPSSTEAFF. In DNA, the CDR3 is TGTGCCAGCTCACCACCGTCTAGCACTGAAGCTTTCTTT.

Many counts were recorded for this clonotype. The chain carries TRBV12-3 or TRBV12-4 and TRBJ1-2, with TRBD1 matching over 7 bases. This CDR3 has 16 residues. Losses at the gene ends were 6 bases for V and 4 bases for J; bases not matched to a gene: 14. The CDR3 DNA follows: TGTGCCAGCAGCCCGGACAGGCGTACGGGCCGCTATGGCTACACCTTC. Amino acid sequence: CASSPDRRTGRYGYTF.